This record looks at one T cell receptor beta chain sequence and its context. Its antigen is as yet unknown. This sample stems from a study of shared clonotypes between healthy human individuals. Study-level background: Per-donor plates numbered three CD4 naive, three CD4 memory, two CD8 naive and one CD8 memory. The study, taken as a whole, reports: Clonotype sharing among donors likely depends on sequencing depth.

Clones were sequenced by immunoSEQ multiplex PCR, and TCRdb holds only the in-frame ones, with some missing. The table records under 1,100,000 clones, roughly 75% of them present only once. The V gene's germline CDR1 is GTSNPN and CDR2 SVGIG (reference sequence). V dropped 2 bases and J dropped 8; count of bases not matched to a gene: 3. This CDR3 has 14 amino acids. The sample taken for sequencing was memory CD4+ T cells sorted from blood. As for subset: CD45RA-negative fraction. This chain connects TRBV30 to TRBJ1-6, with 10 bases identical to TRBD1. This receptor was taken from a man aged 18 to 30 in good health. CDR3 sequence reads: CAWSSGQGDSPLHF. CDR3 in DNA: TGTGCCTGGAGTTCAGGACAGGGGGATTCACCCCTCCACTTT.